This record covers a single TCR beta chain. Its antigen is not identified. At the Johns Hopkins FTIC core, DNA taken from cultured CD4+ T cells was sequenced by way of the Oncomine TCR Beta short-read assay. CD4+ T cells were cultured, and genomic DNA was extracted from them. TCRdb redid the calling of the PCR reads with MiXCR, one entry per CDR3 protein. The table records approximately 20,000 distinct CDR3 sequences, around 23% of them present only once. As for treatment: 10-day PBMC culture with coronavirus spike peptide pools or control peptides (ViraFEST assay). Following expansion of antigen-specific T cells with peptide pools, ViraFEST then sequenced TCRs. The sample is drawn from a study of vaccination and CD4 T cells after COVID-19. Study as a whole: Each post-COVID sample was drawn after diagnosis, and the median interval was roughly 100 days (range 35 to 161). Study-wide results and caveats: Convalescent patients had a median roughly 86% of reactive clones appearing only post-vaccination.

With 4 bases removed from V and 6 bases from J, the gap between germline ends came to 19 bases. The CDR3 is made up of 15 amino acids. CDR1 and CDR2 (germline): SEHNR, FQNEAQ (reference sequence). The chain uses TRBV7-9 and TRBJ2-7; D is unclear. This TCR was sampled from a human donor with COVID-19. What was sequenced was cultured CD4+ T cells from blood. CDR3 in amino acids: CASSSSKDPLLEQYF. The CDR3 nucleotides are TGTGCCAGCAGCTCGTCTAAAGATCCCCTCCTCGAGCAGTACTTC.